The entry below describes one T cell receptor (beta chain). Trimming at V came to 4 bases and at J to 8 bases, leaving 10 bases not matched to a gene. CDR3 size: 15 residues. CDR1 and CDR2 (germline): SGHRS, YFSETQ. This entry is derived from a study of PD-L1 blockade in urothelial cancer. Profiling relied on immunoSEQ multiplex PCR, and the TCRdb table lists in-frame clones only, not all of them. The sample lists tens of thousands of clones; roughly 84% were seen once. The sequencing here drew on PBMCs, taken around atezolizumab (anti-PD-L1) treatment. This rearrangement joins TRBV5-1 to TRBJ2-4; 9 bases line up with TRBD1. This TCR was sampled from a man over 45 with urothelial cancer. The CDR3 bases are TGCGCCAGCAGCCCCGGGACAGGGAGGGTAGACATTCAGTACTTC. Translated: CASSPGTGRVDIQYF.